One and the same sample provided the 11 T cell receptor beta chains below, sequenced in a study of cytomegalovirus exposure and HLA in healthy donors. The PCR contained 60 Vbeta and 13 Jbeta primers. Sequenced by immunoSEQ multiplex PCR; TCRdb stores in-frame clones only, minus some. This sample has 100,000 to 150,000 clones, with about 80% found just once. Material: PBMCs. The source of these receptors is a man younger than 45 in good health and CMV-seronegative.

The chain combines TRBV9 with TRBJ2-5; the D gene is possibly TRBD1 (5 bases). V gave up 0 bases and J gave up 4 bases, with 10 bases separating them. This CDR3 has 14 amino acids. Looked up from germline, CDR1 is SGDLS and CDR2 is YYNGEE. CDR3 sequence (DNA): TGTGCCAGCAGCGTAGACACAAGGGGAGAGACCCAGTACTTC. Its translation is CASSVDTRGETQYF.

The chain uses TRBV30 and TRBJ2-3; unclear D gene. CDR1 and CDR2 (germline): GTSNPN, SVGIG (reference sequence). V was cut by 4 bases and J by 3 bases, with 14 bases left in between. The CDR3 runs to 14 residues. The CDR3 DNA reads TGTGCCTGGACTAGTTTGGTTAGAACAGATACGCAGTATTTT. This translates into CAWTSLVRTDTQYF.

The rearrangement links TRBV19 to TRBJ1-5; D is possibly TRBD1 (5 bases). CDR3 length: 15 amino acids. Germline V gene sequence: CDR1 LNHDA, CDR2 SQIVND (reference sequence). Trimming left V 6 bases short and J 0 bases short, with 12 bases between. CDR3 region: CASRGGLNSNQPQHF. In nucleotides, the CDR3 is TGTGCCAGTAGGGGGGGGTTGAATAGCAATCAGCCCCAGCATTTT.

The CDR3 coding sequence is TGTGCCAGCAGCTTAGGACAGGGCTTCTACGAGCAGTACTTC. Amino acid sequence: CASSLGQGFYEQYF. The V gene is TRBV7-9, the J gene TRBJ2-7, with 7 bases matching TRBD1. Germline trimming cut 1 base from V and 3 bases from J; bases unmatched to any gene: 3. Germline lookup yields CDR1 SEHNR and CDR2 FQNEAQ (reference sequence). The CDR3 has 14 amino acids.

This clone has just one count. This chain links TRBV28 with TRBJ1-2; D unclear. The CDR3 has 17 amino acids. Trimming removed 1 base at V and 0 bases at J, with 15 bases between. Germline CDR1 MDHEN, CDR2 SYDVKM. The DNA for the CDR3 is TGTGCCAGCAGTTTATCAGTGGCGGAACGTACTAACTATGGCTACACCTTC. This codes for CASSLSVAERTNYGYTF.

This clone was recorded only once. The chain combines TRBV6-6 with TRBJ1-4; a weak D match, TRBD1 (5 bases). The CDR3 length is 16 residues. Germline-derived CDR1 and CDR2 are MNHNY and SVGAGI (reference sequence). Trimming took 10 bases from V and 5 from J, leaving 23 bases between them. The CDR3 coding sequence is TGTGCCACCTCTGGGGGGGAGACTGCCATAAATGAAAAACTGTTTTTT. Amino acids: CATSGGETAINEKLFF.

CDR3 region: CASSNIYRYGYTF. CDR3 nucleotide sequence: TGTGCCAGTAGTAATATCTATCGCTATGGCTACACCTTC. The rearrangement links TRBV19 to TRBJ1-2; D is uncertain. The CDR3 covers 13 residues. Germline CDR1 and CDR2: LNHDA and SQIVND (reference sequence). V was pared by 4 bases and J by 4 bases, with 10 bases between. Full variable domain (missing parts from reference TRBV19 and TRBJ1-2): DGGITQSPKYLFRKEGQNVTLSCEQNLNHDAMYWYRQDPGQGLRLIYYSQIVNDFQKGDIAEGYSVSREKKESFPLTVTSAQKNPTAFYLCASSNIYRYGYTFGSGTRLTVV.

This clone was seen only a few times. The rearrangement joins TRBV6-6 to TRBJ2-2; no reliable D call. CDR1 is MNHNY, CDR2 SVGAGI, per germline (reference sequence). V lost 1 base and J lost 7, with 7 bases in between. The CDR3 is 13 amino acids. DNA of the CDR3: TGTGCCAGCAGTTACTTATCAGACGGGGAGCTGTTTTTT. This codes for CASSYLSDGELFF.

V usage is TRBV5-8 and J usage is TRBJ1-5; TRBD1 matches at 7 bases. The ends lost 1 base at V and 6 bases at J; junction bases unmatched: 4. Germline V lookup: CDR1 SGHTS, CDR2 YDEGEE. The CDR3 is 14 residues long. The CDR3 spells CASSLTTGVQPQHF. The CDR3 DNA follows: TGTGCCAGCAGCTTGACCACAGGGGTTCAGCCCCAGCATTTT.

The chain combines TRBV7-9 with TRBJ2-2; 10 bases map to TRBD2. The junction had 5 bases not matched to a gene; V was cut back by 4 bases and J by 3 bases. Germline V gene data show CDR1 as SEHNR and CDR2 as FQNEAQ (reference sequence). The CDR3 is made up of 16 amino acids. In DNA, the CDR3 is TGTGCCAGCAGCTCTCTAGCGGGAGTCTACACCGGGGAGCTGTTTTTT. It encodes CASSSLAGVYTGELFF.

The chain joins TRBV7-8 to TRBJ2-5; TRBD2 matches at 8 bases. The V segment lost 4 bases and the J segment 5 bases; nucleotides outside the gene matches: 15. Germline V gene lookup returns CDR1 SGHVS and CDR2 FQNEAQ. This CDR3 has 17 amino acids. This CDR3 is CASSSLFGSGIVETQYF. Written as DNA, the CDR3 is TGTGCCAGCAGCTCACTTTTTGGTAGCGGGATCGTGGAGACCCAGTACTTC. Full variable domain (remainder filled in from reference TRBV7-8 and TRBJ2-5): GAGVSQSPRYKVAKRGQDVALRCDPISGHVSLFWYQQALGQGPEFLTYFQNEAQLDKSGLPSDRFFAERPEGSVSTLKIQRTQQEDSAVYLCASSSLFGSGIVETQYFGPGTRLLVL.